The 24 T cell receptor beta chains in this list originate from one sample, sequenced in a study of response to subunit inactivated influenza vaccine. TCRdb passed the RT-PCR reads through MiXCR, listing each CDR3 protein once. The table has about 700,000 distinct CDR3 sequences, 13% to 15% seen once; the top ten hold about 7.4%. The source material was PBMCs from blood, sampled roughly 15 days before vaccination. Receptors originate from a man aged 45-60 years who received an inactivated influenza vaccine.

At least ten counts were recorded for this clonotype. The DNA of the CDR3 is TGTGCCAGCAGCTCTGGAAACACCATATATTTT. Residues: CASSSGNTIYF. The rearrangement joins TRBV12-3 or TRBV12-4 to TRBJ1-3; D unresolved. With 6 bases removed from V and 0 bases from J, the gap between germline ends came to 0 bases. CDR3 length: 11 residues.

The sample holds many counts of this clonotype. This chain's CDR3 is CASSFRYEQFF. The CDR3 DNA follows: TGTGCCAGCAGTTTTAGGTATGAGCAGTTCTTC. J is TRBJ2-1 and V is TRBV28; the D is unclear. Looked up from germline, CDR1 is MDHEN and CDR2 is SYDVKM. This CDR3 is 11 amino acids long. V was clipped by 3 bases and J by 8 bases, with 5 bases between them.

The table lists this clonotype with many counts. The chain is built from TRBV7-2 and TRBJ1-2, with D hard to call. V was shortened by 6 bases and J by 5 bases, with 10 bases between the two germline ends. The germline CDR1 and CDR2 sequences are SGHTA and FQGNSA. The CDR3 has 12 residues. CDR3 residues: CASSLVGYGYTF. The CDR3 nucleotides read TGTGCCAGCAGTTTGGTGGGTTATGGCTACACCTTC.

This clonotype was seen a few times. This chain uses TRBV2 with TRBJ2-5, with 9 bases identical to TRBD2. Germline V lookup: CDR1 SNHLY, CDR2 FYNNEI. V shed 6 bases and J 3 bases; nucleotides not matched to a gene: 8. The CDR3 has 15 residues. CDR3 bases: TGTGCCAGCAGCCCATTAGCGGGAGCGAAAGAGACCCAGTACTTC. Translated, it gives CASSPLAGAKETQYF.

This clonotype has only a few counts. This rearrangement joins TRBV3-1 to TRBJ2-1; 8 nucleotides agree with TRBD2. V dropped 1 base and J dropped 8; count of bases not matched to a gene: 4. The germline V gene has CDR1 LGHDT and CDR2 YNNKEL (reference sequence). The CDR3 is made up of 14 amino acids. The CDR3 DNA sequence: TGTGCCAGCAGCCAAGGCGGGGGGCCCGATGAGCAGTTCTTC. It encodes CASSQGGGPDEQFF.

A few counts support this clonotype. CDR3: CASSSRGGEGKEHF. The CDR3 DNA follows: TGTGCCAGCAGCTCGCGGGGGGGCGAAGGGAAGGAGCATTTT. The chain uses TRBV7-2 and TRBJ1-5; the D gene is possibly TRBD1 (6 bases). Per germline, CDR1 SGHTA and CDR2 FQGNSA. The CDR3 contains 14 residues. Between the trimmed V and J ends, which lost 4 bases and 14 bases, there was a span of 21 bases.

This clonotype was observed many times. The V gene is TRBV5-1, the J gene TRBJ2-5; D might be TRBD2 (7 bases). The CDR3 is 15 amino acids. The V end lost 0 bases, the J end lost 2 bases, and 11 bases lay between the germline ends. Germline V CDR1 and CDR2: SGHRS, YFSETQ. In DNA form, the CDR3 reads TGCGCCAGCAGCTTGGCCGGGGGGACACAAGAGACCCAGTACTTC. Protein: CASSLAGGTQETQYF.

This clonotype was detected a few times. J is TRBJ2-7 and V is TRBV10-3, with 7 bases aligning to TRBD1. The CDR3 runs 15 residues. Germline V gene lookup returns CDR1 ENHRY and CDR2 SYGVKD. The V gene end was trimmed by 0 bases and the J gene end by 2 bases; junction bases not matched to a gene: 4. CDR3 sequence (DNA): TGTGCCATCAGTGAGTCGACAGGGTACCCCTACGAGCAGTACTTC. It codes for CAISESTGYPYEQYF.

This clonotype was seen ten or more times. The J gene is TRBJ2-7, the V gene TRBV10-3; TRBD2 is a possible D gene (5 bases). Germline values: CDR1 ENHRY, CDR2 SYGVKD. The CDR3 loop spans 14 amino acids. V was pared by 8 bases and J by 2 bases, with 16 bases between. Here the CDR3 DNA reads TGTGCCATCCCTCCTGGGCGGGCAACCTACGAGCAGTACTTC. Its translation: CAIPPGRATYEQYF.

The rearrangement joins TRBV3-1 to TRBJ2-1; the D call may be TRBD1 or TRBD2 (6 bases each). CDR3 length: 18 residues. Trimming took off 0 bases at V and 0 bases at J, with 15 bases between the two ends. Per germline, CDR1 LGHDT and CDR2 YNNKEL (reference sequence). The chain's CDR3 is CASSQDFPGASSYNEQFF. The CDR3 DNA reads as TGTGCCAGCAGCCAAGATTTTCCGGGGGCGAGCTCCTACAATGAGCAGTTCTTC.

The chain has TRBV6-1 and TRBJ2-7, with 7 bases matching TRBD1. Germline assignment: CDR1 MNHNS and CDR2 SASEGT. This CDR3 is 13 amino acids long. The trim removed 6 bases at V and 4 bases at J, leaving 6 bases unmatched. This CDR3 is CASRPQGVYEQYF. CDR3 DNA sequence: TGTGCCAGCAGACCGCAGGGGGTGTACGAGCAGTACTTC.

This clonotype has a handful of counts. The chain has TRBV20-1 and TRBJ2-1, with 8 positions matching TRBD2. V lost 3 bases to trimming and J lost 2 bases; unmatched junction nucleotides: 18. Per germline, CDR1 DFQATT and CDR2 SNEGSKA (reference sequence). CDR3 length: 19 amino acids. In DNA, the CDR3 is TGCAGTGCTAGTTACCGTCGAGCGGGGGTTGCCCGTACCTACAATGAGCAGTTCTTC. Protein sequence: CSASYRRAGVARTYNEQFF.

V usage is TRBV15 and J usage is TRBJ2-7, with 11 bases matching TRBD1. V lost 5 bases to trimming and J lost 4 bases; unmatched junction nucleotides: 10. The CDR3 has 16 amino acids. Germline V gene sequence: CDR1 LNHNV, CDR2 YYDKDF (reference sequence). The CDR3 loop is CATSPRGTGGWYEQYF. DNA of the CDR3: TGTGCCACCAGCCCACGAGGGACAGGGGGGTGGTACGAGCAGTACTTC.

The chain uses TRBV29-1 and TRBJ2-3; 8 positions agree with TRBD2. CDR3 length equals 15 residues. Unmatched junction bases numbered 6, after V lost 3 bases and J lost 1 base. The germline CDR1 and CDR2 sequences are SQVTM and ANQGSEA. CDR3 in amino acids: CSVESWREGTDTQYF. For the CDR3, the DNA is TGCAGCGTTGAGAGTTGGCGGGAGGGCACAGATACGCAGTATTTT.

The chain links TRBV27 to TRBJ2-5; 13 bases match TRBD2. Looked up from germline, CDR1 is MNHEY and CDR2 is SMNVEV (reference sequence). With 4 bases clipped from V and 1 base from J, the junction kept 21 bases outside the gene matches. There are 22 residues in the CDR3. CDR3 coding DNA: TGTGCCAGCAGTTGGACCCTTGACAGGAACCGACTAGCGGGAGGCCCCCAAGAGACCCAGTACTTC. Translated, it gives CASSWTLDRNRLAGGPQETQYF.

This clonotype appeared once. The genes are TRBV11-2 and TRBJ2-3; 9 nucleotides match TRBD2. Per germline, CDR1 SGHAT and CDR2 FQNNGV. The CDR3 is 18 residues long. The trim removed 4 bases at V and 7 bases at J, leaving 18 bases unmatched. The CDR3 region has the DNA TGTGCCAGCAGCTCCGCCGGGGGGGCGGGGGGGCCCCTCCATACGCAGTATTTT. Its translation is CASSSAGGAGGPLHTQYF. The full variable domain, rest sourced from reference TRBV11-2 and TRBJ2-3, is EAGVAQSPRYKIIEKRQSVAFWCNPISGHATLYWYQQILGQGPKLLIQFQNNGVVDDSQLPKDRFSAERLKGVDSTLKIQPAKLEDSAVYLCASSSAGGAGGPLHTQYFGPGTRLTVL.

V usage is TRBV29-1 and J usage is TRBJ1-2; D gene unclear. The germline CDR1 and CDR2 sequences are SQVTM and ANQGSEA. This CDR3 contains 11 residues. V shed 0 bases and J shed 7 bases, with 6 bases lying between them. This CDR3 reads CSVEDIGGYTF. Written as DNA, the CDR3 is TGCAGCGTTGAAGATATTGGTGGCTACACCTTC.

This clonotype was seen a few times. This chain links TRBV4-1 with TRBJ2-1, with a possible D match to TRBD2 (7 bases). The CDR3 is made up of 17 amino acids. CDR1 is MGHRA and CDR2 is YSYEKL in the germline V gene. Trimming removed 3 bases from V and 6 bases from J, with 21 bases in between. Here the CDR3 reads CASSHTPGGLRGNEQFF. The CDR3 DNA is TGCGCCAGCAGCCACACCCCCGGGGGGCTAAGGGGCAATGAGCAGTTCTTC.

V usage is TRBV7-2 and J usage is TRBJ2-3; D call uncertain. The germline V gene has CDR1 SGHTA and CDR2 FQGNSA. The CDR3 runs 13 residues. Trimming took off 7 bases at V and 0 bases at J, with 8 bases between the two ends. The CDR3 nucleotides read TGTGCCAGCAAACCCCTTAGCACAGATACGCAGTATTTT. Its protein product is CASKPLSTDTQYF.

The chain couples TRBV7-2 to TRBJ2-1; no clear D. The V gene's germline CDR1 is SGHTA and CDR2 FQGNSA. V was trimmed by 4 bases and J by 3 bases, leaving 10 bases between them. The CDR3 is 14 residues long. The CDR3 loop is CASSSTPGYNEQFF. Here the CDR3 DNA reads TGTGCCAGCAGCTCCACTCCGGGCTACAATGAGCAGTTCTTC.

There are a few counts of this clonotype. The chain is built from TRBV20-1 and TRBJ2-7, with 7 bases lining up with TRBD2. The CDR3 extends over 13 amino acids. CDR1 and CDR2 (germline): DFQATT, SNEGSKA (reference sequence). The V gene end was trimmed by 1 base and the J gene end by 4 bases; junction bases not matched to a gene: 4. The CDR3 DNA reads TGCAGTGCTAGAGCGGGAGGCAATTACGAGCAGTACTTC. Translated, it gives CSARAGGNYEQYF.

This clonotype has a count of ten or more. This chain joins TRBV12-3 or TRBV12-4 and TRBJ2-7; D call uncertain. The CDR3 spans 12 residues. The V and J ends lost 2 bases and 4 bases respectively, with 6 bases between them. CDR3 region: CASSLHGYEQYF. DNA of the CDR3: TGTGCCAGCAGTTTACATGGGTACGAGCAGTACTTC.

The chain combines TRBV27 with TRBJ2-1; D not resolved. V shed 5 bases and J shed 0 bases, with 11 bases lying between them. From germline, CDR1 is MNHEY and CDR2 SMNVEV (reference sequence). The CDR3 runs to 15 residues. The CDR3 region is CASSQYWDSYNEQFF. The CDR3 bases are TGTGCCAGCAGTCAATACTGGGACTCCTACAATGAGCAGTTCTTC.

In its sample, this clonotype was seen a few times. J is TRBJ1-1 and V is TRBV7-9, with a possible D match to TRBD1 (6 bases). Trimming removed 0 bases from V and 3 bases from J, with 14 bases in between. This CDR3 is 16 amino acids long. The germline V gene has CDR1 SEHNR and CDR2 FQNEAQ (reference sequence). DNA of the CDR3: TGTGCCAGCAGCTTAGCGTCCAGGGGACCGGACACTGAAGCTTTCTTT. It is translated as CASSLASRGPDTEAFF.